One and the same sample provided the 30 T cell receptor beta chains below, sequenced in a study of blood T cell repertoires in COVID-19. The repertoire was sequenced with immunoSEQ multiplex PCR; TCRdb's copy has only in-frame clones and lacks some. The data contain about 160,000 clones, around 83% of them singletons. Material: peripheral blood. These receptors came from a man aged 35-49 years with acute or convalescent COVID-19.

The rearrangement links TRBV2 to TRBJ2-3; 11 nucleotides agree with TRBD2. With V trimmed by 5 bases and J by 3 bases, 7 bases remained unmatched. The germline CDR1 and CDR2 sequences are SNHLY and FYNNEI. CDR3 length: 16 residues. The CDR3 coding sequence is TGTGCCAGCAGTAGACTAGCGGGGTTTGGTACAGATACGCAGTATTTT. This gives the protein CASSRLAGFGTDTQYF.

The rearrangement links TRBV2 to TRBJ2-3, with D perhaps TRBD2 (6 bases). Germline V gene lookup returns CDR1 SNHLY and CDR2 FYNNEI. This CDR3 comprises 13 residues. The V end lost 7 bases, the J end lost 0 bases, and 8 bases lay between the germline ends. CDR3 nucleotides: TGTGCCAGCATGGGGACTAGCACAGATACGCAGTATTTT. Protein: CASMGTSTDTQYF. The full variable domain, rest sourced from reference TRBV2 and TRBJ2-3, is EPEVTQTPSHQVTQMGQEVILRCVPISNHLYFYWYRQILGQKVEFLVSFYNNEISEKSEIFDDQFSVERPDGSNFTLKIRSTKLEDSAMYFCASMGTSTDTQYFGPGTRLTVL.

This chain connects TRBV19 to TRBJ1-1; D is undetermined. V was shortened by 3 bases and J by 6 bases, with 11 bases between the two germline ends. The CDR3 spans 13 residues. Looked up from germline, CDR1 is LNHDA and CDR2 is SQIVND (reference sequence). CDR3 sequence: CASSIGYQPEAFF. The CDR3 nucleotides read TGTGCCAGTAGTATCGGGTACCAGCCTGAAGCTTTCTTT.

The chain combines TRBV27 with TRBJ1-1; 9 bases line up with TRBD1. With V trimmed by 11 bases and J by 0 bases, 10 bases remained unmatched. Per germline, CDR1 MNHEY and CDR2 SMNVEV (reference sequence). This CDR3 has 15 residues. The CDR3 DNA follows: TGTGCCTCGCGACAGGGGGTTCTCATGAACACTGAAGCTTTCTTT. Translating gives CASRQGVLMNTEAFF.

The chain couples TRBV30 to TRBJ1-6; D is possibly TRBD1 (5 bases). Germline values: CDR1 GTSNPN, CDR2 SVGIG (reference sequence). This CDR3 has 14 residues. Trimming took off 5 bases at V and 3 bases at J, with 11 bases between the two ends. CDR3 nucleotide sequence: TGTGCCTGGCGAACAGGTCTCTATAATTCACCCCTCCACTTT. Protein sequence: CAWRTGLYNSPLHF. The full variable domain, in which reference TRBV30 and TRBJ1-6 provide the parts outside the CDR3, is SQTIHQWPATLVQPVGSPLSLECTVEGTSNPNLYWYRQAAGRGLQLLFYSVGIGQISSEVPQNLSASRPQDRQFILSSKKLLLSDSGFYLCAWRTGLYNSPLHFGNGTRLTVT.

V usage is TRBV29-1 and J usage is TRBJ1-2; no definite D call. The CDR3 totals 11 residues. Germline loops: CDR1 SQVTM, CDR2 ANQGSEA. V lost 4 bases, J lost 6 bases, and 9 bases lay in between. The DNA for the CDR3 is TGCAGCGTTGCCACATCCGATGGCTACACCTTC. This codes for CSVATSDGYTF.

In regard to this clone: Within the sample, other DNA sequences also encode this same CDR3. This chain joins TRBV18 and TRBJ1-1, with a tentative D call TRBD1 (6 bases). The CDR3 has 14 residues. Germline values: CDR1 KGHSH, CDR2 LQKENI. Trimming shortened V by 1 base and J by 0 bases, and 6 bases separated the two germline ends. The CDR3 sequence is CASSPQGVNTEAFF. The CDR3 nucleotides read TGTGCCAGCTCACCACAGGGGGTGAACACTGAAGCTTTCTTT.

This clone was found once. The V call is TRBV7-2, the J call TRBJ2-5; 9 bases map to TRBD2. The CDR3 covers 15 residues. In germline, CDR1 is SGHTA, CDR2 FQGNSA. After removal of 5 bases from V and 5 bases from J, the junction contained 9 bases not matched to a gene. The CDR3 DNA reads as TGTGCCAGCAGCCCCCGTAGCGGGAGCTCGGAGACCCAGTACTTC. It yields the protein CASSPRSGSSETQYF.

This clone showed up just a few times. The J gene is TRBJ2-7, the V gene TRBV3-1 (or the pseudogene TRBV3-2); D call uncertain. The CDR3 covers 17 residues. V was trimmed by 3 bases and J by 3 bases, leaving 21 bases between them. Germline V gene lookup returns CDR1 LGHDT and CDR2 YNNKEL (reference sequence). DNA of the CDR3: TGTGCCAGCAGCCATGTACTTTACTTAAGTCGGGTCTACGAGCAGTACTTC. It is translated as CASSHVLYLSRVYEQYF.

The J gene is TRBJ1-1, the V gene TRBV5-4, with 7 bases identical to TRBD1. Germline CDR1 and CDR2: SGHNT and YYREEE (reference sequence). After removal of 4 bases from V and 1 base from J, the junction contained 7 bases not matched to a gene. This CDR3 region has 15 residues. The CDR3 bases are TGTGCCAGCAGCCGCGCAGGGGGGCCGAACACTGAAGCTTTCTTT. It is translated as CASSRAGGPNTEAFF.

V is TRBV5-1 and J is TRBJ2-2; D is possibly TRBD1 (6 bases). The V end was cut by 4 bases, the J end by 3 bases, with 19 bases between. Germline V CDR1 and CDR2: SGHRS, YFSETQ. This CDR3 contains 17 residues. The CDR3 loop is CASSPGMGARDTGELFF. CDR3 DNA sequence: TGCGCCAGCAGCCCCGGTATGGGGGCGCGGGACACCGGGGAGCTGTTTTTT.

The CDR3 DNA follows: TGTGCCAGCAATGAGGGATCGTACACTGAAGCTTTCTTT. Translated: CASNEGSYTEAFF. The J gene is TRBJ1-1, the V gene TRBV12-3 or TRBV12-4; D remains unclear. There are 13 residues in the CDR3. V lost 7 bases and J lost 3, with 12 bases in between.

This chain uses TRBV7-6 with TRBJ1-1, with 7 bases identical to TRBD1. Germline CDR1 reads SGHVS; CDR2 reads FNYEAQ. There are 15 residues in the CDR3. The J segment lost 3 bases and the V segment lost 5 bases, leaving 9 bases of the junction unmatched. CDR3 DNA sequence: TGTGCCAGCAGCGGACACAGGGGAACGGACACTGAAGCTTTCTTT. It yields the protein CASSGHRGTDTEAFF.

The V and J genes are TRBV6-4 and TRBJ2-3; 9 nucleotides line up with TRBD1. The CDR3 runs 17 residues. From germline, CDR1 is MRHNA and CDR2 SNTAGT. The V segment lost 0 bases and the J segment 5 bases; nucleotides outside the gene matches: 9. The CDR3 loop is CASSDSNPGQGGDTQYF. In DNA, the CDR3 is TGTGCCAGCAGTGACTCGAATCCGGGACAGGGTGGAGATACGCAGTATTTT.

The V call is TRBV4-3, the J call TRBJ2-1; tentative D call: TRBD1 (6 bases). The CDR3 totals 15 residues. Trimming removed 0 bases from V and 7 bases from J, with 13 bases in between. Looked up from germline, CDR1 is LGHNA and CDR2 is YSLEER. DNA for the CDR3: TGCGCCAGCAGCCAAGATAACAGGGCGAGAAATGAGCAGTTCTTC. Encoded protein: CASSQDNRARNEQFF.

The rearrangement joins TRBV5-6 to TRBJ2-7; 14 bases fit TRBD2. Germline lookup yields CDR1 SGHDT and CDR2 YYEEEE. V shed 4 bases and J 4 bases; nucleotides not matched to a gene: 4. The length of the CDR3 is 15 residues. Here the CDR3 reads CASSGTSGGLYEQYF. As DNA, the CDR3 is TGTGCCAGCAGCGGGACTAGCGGGGGACTGTACGAGCAGTACTTC.

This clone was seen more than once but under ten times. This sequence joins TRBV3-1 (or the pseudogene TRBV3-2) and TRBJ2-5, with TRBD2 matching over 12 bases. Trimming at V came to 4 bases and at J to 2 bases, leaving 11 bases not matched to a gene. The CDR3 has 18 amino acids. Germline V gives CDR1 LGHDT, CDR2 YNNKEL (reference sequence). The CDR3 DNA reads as TGTGCCAGCAGCCCGCCGGTTCTAGCGGGGGGGACGCAAGAGACCCAGTACTTC. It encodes CASSPPVLAGGTQETQYF.

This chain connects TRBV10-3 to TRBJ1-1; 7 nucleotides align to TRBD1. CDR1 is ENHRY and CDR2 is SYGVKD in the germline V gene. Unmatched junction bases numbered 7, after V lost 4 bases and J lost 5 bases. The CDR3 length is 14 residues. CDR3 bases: TGTGCCATCAGTGGAGGGCAGGGGGATACTGAAGCTTTCTTT. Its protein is CAISGGQGDTEAFF.

This chain's CDR3 is CASSLSVSGNTIYF. The CDR3, as DNA: TGTGCCAGCAGCTTATCCGTCTCTGGAAACACCATATATTTT. V and J are TRBV11-2 and TRBJ1-3; D remains unclear. With 2 bases removed from V and 0 bases from J, the gap between germline ends came to 5 bases. The CDR3 has 14 residues. Germline CDR1 is SGHAT and CDR2 is FQNNGV.

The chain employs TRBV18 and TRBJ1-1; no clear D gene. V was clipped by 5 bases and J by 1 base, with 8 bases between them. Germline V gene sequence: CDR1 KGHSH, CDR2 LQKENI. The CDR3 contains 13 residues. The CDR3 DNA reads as TGTGCCAGCTCATTTGGAGAGAACACTGAAGCTTTCTTT. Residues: CASSFGENTEAFF.

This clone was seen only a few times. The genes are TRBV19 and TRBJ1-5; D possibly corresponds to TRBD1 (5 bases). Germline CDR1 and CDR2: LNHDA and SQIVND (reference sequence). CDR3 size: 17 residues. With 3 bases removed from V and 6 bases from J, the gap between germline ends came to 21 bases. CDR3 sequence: CASSISAHIGGAQPQHF. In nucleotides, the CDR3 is TGTGCCAGTAGTATCTCAGCGCACATCGGGGGAGCTCAGCCCCAGCATTTT.

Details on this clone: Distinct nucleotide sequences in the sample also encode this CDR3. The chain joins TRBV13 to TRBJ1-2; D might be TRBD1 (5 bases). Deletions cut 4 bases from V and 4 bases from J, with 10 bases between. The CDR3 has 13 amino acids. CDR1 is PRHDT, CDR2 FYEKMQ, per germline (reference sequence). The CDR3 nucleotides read TGTGCCAGCAGCTCCCGGGACTTCTATGGCTACACCTTC. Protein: CASSSRDFYGYTF. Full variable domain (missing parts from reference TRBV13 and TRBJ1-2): AAGVIQSPRHLIKEKRETATLKCYPIPRHDTVYWYQQGPGQDPQFLISFYEKMQSDKGSIPDRFSAQQFSDYHSELNMSSLELGDSALYFCASSSRDFYGYTFGSGTRLTVV.

The CDR3 protein is CASSFPGKGGYTF. The CDR3 DNA is TGTGCCAGCAGTTTCCCAGGGAAGGGTGGCTACACCTTC. This chain uses TRBV6-8 with TRBJ1-2; D is perhaps TRBD1 (5 bases). V lost 4 bases to trimming and J lost 7 bases, with 13 bases between them. Per germline, CDR1 MNHGY and CDR2 SAAAGT. There are 13 residues in the CDR3.

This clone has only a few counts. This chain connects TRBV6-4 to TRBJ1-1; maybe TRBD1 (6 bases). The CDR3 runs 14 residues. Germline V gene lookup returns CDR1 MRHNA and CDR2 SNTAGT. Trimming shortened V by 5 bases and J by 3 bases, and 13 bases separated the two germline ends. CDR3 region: CASSLQGSDTEAFF. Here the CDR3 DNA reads TGTGCCAGCAGTTTACAGGGTTCGGACACTGAAGCTTTCTTT.

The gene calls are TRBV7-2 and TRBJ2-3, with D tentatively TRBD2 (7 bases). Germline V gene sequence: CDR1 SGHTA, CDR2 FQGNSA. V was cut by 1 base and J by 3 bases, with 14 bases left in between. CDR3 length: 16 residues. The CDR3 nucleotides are TGTGCCAGCAGCTTAGTAGGGGGGGGAATAACAGATACGCAGTATTTT. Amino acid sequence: CASSLVGGGITDTQYF.

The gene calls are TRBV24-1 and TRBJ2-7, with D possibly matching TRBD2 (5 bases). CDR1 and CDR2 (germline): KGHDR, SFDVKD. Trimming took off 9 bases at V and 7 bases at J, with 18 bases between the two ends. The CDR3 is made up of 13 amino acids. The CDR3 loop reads CATQPWRGGEQYF. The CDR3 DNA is TGTGCCACCCAACCTTGGCGTGGCGGGGAGCAGTACTTC.

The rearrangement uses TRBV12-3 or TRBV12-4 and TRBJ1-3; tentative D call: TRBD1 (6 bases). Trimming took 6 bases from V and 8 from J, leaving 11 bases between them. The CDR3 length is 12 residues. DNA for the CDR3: TGTGCCAGCAGACGGGAGGGGGACACCATATATTTT. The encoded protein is CASRREGDTIYF.

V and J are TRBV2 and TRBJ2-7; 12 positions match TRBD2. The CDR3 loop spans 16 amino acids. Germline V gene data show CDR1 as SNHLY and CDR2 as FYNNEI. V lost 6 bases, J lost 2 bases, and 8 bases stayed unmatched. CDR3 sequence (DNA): TGTGCCAGCAGGGGGCTTGGACTAGCGGGGACCTACGAGCAGTACTTC. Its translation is CASRGLGLAGTYEQYF.

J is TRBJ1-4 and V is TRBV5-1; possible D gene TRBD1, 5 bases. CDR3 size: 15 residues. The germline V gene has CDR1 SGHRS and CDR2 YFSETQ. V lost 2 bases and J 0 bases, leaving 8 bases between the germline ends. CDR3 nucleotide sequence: TGCGCCAGCAGCTTCGGGGGTGCAACTAATGAAAAACTGTTTTTT. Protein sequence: CASSFGGATNEKLFF.

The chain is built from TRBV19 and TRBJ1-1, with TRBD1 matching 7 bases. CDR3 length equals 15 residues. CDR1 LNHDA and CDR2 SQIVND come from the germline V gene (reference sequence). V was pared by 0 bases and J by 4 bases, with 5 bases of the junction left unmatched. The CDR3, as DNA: TGTGCCAGTAGTATAGATTACAGGGGAGCCACTGAAGCTTTCTTT. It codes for CASSIDYRGATEAFF.